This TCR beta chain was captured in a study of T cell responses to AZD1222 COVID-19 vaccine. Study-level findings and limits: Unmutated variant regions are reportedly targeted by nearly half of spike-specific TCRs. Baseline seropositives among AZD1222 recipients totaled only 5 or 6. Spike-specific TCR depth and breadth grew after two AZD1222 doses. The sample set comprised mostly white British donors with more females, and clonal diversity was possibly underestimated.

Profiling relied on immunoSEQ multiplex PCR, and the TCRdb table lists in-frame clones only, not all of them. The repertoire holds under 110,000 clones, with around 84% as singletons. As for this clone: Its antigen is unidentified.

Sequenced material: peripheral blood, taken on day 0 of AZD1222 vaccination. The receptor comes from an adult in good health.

CDR3 in DNA: TGTGCCAGCTCACCAGGGGCAGGGGAAAAACTGTTTTTT. This sequence encodes CASSPGAGEKLFF. The V and J genes are TRBV18 and TRBJ1-4; TRBD1 might be the D (5 bases). The V end lost 2 bases, the J end lost 8 bases, and 9 bases lay between the germline ends. The germline CDR1 and CDR2 sequences are KGHSH and LQKENI. The CDR3 is 13 residues long.